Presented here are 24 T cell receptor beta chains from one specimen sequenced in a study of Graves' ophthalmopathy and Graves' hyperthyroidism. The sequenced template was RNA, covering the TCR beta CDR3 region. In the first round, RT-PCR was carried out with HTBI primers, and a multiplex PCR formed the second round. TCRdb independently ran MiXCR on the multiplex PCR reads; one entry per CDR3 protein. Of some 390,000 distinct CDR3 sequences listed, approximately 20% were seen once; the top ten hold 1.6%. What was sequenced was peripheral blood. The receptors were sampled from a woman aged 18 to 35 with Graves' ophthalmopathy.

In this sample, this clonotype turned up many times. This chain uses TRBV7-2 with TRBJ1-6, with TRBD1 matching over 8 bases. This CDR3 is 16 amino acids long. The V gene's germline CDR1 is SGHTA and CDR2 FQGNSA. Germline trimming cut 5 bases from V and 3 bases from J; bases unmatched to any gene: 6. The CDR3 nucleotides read TGTGCCAGCAGCCCGGACAGGGCCCTCTATAATTCACCCCTCCACTTT. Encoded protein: CASSPDRALYNSPLHF. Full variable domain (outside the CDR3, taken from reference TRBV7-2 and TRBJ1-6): GAGVSQSPSNKVTEKGKDVELRCDPISGHTALYWYRQSLGQGLEFLIYFQGNSAPDKSGLPSDRFSAERTGGSVSTLTIQRTQQEDSAVYLCASSPDRALYNSPLHFGNGTRLTVT.

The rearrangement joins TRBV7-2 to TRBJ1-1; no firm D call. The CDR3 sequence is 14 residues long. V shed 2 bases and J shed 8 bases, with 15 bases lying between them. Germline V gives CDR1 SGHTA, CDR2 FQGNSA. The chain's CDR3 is CASSLQGKAREAFF. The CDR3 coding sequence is TGTGCCAGCAGCTTACAAGGGAAAGCCAGAGAAGCTTTCTTT.

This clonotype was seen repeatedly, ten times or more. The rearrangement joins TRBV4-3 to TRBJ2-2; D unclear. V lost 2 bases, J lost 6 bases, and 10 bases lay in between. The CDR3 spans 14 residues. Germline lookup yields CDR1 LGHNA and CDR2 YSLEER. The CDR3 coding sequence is TGCGCCAGCAGCCAAACGGTTGGGGCCGGGGAGCTGTTTTTT. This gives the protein CASSQTVGAGELFF.

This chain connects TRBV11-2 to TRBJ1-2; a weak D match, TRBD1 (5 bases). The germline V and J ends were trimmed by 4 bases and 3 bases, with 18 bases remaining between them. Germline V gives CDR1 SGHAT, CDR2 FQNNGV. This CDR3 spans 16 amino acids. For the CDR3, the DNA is TGTGCCAGCAGCTCCTACCGACAGATCGTTGACTATGGCTACACCTTC. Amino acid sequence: CASSSYRQIVDYGYTF.

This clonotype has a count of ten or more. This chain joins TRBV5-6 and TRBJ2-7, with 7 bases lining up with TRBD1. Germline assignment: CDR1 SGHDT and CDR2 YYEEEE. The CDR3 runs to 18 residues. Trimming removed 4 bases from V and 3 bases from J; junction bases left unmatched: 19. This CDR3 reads CASSRRTSLGTDHYEQYF. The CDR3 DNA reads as TGTGCCAGCAGCCGCAGAACGAGTCTCGGGACAGATCACTACGAGCAGTACTTC.

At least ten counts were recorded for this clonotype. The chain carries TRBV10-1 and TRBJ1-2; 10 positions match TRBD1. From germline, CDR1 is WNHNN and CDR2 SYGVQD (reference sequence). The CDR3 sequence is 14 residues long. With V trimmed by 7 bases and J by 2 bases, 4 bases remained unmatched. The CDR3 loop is CASTGTGANYGYTF. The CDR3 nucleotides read TGCGCCAGCACCGGGACAGGGGCGAACTATGGCTACACCTTC.

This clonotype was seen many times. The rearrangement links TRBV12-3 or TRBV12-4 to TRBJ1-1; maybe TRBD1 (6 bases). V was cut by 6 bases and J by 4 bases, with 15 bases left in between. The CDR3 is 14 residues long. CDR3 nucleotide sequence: TGTGCCAGCAGCGCGGGGGGCGCGATCACTGAAGCTTTCTTT. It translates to CASSAGGAITEAFF.

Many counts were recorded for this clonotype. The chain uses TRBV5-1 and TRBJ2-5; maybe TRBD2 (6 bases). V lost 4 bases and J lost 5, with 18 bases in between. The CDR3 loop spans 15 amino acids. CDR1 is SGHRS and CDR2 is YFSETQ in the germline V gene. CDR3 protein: CASSPGTGVGETQYF. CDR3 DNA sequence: TGCGCCAGCAGCCCTGGGACGGGAGTCGGGGAGACCCAGTACTTC. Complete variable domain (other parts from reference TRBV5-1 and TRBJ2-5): KAGVTQTPRYLIKTRGQQVTLSCSPISGHRSVSWYQQTPGQGLQFLFEYFSETQRNKGNFPGRFSGRQFSNSRSEMNVSTLELGDSALYLCASSPGTGVGETQYFGPGTRLLVL.

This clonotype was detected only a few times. The CDR3 region has the DNA TGTGCCAGCAGCGTAGCGTCAGGGCCTAGCACAGATACGCAGTATTTT. Translating it yields CASSVASGPSTDTQYF. The chain uses TRBV9 and TRBJ2-3; tentative D call: TRBD1 (5 bases). Germline assignment: CDR1 SGDLS and CDR2 YYNGEE. The CDR3 loop spans 16 amino acids. Trimming took 0 bases from V and 0 from J, leaving 11 bases between them.

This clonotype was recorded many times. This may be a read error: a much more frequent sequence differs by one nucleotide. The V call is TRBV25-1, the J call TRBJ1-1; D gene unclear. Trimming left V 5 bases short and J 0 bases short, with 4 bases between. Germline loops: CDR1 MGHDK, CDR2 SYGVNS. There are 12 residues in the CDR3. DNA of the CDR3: TGTGCCAGCAGTAGGATGAACACTGAAGCTTTCTTT. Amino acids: CASSRMNTEAFF.

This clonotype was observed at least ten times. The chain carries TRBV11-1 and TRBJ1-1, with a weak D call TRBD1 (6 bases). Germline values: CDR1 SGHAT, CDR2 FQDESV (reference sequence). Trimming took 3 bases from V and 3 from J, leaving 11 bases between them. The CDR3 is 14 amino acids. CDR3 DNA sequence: TGTGCCAGCAGCTTTGACAGGACGTACACTGAAGCTTTCTTT. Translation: CASSFDRTYTEAFF. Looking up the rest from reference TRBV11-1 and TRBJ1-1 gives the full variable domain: EAEVAQSPRYKITEKSQAVAFWCDPISGHATLYWYRQILGQGPELLVQFQDESVVDDSQLPKDRFSAERLKGVDSTLKIQPAELGDSAMYLCASSFDRTYTEAFFGQGTRLTVV.

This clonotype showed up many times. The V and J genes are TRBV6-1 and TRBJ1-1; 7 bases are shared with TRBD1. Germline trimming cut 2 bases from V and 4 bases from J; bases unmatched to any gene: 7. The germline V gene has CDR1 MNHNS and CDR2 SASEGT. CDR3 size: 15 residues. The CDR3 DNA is TGTGCCAGCAGTGAATTGACCAGGGGGGGCACTGAAGCTTTCTTT. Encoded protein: CASSELTRGGTEAFF.

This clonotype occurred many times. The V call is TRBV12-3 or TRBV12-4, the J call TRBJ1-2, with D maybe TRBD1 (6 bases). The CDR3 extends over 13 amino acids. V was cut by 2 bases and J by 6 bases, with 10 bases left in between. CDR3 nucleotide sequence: TGTGCCAGCAGTTTAACAGGGTGGGATGGCTACACCTTC. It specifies CASSLTGWDGYTF.

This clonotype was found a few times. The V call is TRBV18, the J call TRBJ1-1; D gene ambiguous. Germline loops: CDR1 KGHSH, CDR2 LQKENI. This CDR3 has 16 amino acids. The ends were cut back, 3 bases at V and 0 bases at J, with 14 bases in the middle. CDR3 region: CASSPIKGEVNTEAFF. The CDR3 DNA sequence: TGTGCCAGCTCACCTATTAAGGGTGAGGTGAACACTGAAGCTTTCTTT. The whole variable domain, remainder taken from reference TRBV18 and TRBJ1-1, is NAGVMQNPRHLVRRRGQEARLRCSPMKGHSHVYWYRQLPEEGLKFMVYLQKENIIDESGMPKERFSAEFPKEGPSILRIQQVVRGDSAAYFCASSPIKGEVNTEAFFGQGTRLTVV.

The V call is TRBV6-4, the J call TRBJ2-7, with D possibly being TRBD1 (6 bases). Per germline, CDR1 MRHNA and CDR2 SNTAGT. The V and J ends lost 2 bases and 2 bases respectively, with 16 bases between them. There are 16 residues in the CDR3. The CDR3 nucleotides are TGTGCCAGCAGTGACCAAACAGGGCGCAATCCCTACGAGCAGTACTTC. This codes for CASSDQTGRNPYEQYF.

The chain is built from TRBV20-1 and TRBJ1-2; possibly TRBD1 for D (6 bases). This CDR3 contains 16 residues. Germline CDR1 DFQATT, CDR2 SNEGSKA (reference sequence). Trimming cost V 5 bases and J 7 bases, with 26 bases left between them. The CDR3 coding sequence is TGCAGTGCTCGGCCTCAGTACAGGGCTAATTGGAGTGGCTACACCTTC. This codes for CSARPQYRANWSGYTF.

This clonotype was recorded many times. CDR3 DNA sequence: TGTGCCAGCAGCTTAGGGACAAATAGAGATCAGCCCCAGCATTTT. This translates into CASSLGTNRDQPQHF. The chain is built from TRBV7-9 and TRBJ1-5, with D maybe TRBD1 (5 bases). The germline CDR1 and CDR2 sequences are SEHNR and FQNEAQ (reference sequence). V lost 1 base and J 5 bases, leaving 12 bases between the germline ends. CDR3 size: 15 residues.

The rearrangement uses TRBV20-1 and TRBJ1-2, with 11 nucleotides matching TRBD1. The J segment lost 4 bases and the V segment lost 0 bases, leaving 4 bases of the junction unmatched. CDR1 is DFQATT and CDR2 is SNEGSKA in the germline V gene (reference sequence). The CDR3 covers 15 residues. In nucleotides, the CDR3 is TGCAGTGCTAGAGACGACGGGACAGGGGGCTATGGCTACACCTTC. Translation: CSARDDGTGGYGYTF.

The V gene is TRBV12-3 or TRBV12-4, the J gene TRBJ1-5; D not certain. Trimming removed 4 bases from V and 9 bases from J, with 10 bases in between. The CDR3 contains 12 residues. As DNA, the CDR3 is TGTGCCAGCAGTTCCCGTGACCGGCCCCAGCATTTT. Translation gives CASSSRDRPQHF.

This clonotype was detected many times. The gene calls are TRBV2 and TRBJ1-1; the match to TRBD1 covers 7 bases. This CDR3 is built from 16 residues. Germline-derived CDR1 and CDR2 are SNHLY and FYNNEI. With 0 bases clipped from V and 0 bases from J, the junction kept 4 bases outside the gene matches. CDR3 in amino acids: CASSEAAGGLNTEAFF. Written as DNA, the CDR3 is TGTGCCAGCAGTGAAGCAGCAGGGGGATTGAACACTGAAGCTTTCTTT.

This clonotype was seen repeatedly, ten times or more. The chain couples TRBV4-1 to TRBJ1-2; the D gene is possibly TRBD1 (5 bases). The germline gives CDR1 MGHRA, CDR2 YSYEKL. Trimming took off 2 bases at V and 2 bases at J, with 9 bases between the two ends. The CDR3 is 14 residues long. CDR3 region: CASSQFGTNYGYTF. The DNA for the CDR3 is TGCGCCAGCAGCCAATTTGGGACCAACTATGGCTACACCTTC.

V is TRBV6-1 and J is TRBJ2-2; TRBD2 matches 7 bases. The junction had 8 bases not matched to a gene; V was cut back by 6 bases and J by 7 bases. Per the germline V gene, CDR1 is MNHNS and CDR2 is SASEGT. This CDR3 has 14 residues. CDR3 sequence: CASREGLLGGELFF. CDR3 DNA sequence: TGTGCCAGCAGGGAGGGACTACTTGGCGGGGAGCTGTTTTTT.

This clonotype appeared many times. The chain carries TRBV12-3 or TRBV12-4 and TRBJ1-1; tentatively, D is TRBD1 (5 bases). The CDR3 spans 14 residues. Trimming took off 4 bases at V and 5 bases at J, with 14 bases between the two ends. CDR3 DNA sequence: TGTGCCAGCAGTTACAATGGGGGTTCTACTGAAGCTTTCTTT. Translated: CASSYNGGSTEAFF.

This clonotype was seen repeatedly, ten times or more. The CDR3 nucleotides read TGTGCCAGCAGTTTACGGACAGGAATGAACACTGAAGCTTTCTTT. Translated: CASSLRTGMNTEAFF. This chain uses TRBV12-3 or TRBV12-4 with TRBJ1-1, with 7 bases that match TRBD1. This CDR3 comprises 15 residues. V was clipped by 2 bases and J by 0 bases; unmatched bases: 3.